This T cell receptor (beta chain) was identified during a study of T cell responses to AZD1222 COVID-19 vaccine. Overall study results and limits: CD4 TCRs covered the whole spike, strongest at regions 160-218 and 743-854. Targeting of unmutated variant regions was reportedly seen in nearly half of spike-specific TCRs. Clonal diversity was possibly underestimated; the donors were predominantly white British and more often female.

Comments on this clone: Its antigen remains unknown.

Repertoires were generated with immunoSEQ multiplex PCR, while TCRdb's copy carries only in-frame clones and drops some. The sample comprises about 130,000 clones, roughly 91% of which are singletons, and approximately 7% rests with the top ten. Second doses at about 4 or about 12 weeks were pooled. The input for sequencing was peripheral blood, taken 28 days after the second AZD1222 dose. This receptor was taken from an adult who received the AZD1222 COVID-19 vaccine.

CDR3 protein: CASSWGQGGSYTF. CDR3 sequence (DNA): TGTGCCAGCAGCTGGGGACAGGGAGGAAGCTACACCTTC. The chain is built from TRBV6-4 and TRBJ1-2, with 9 bases fitting TRBD1. Germline-derived CDR1 and CDR2 are MRHNA and SNTAGT. The length of the CDR3 is 13 residues. The trim removed 6 bases at V and 9 bases at J, leaving 8 bases unmatched.